This T cell receptor (beta chain) was sequenced in a study of blood T cell repertoires in COVID-19. In the study overall: Donors in the United States, Italy and Spain gave samples during acute or convalescent COVID-19. PBMCs, B-cell-depleted T cells, or T cells provided the cDNA or gDNA that made up the material.

Original processing methods: Amplification with reference gene primers provided the estimates of nucleated cell counts. TCRdb keeps only in-frame clones here, not all; method: immunoSEQ multiplex PCR. That table furnishes V, J and clone size, whereas the DNA furnished D and trimming. The data contain approximately 210,000 clones, roughly 91% of them singletons. This clone was detected a few times. The trim removed 4 bases at V and 3 bases at J, leaving 5 bases unmatched. The length of the CDR3 is 15 residues. The germline CDR1 and CDR2 sequences are SNHLY and FYNNEI. The source of this sequence is a human donor in a cohort sampled during active COVID-19. The sequencing input was peripheral blood. This chain links TRBV2 with TRBJ2-3; 9 bases line up with TRBD2. The CDR3: CASSVAGERTDTQYF. The CDR3 DNA sequence: TGTGCCAGCAGTGTAGCGGGAGAGAGGACAGATACGCAGTATTTT.